The 21 T cell receptor beta chains reported below all come from one sample, sequenced in a study of siplizumab effects on memory and regulatory T cells. Method: immunoSEQ multiplex PCR; TCRdb's copy keeps in-frame clones and lacks some. The table shows about 100,000 clones, with 75% to 95% occurring only once. The sample comprised CD4+ T cells sorted from blood. Source of these receptors: a human donor in good health.

The rearrangement joins TRBV19 to TRBJ2-3; no definite D call. CDR3 size: 13 residues. Germline lookup yields CDR1 LNHDA and CDR2 SQIVND (reference sequence). V shed 7 bases and J shed 2 bases, with 10 bases lying between them. In nucleotides, the CDR3 is TGTGCCAGTAAACCCGTCTCCACAGATACGCAGTATTTT. As protein: CASKPVSTDTQYF.

The V call is TRBV7-3, the J call TRBJ2-1; D might be TRBD2 (6 bases). The CDR3 covers 13 residues. Trimming left V 5 bases short and J 12 bases short, with 17 bases between. From germline, CDR1 is SGHTA and CDR2 FQGTGA. Here the CDR3 DNA reads TGTGCCAGCAGCCCGAGGGACGGCGGGGTGCAGTTCTTC. It translates to CASSPRDGGVQFF. Full variable domain (missing parts from reference TRBV7-3 and TRBJ2-1): GAGVSQTPSNKVTEKGKYVELRCDPISGHTALYWYRQSLGQGPEFLIYFQGTGAADDSGLPNDRFFAVRPEGSVSTLKIQRTERGDSAVYLCASSPRDGGVQFFGPGTRLTVL.

The V call is TRBV18, the J call TRBJ1-3, with D perhaps TRBD1 (5 bases). This CDR3 comprises 14 residues. Germline V CDR1 and CDR2: KGHSH, LQKENI. V was pared by 5 bases and J by 2 bases, with 10 bases between. The CDR3 bases are TGTGCCAGCTCATCCGGGACTCCTGGAAACACCATATATTTT. Translated, it gives CASSSGTPGNTIYF.

V is TRBV4-1 and J is TRBJ1-2; no reliable D call. V dropped 4 bases and J dropped 3 bases, with 15 bases sitting between them. The germline gives CDR1 MGHRA, CDR2 YSYEKL. The CDR3 loop spans 15 amino acids. Here the CDR3 DNA reads TGCGCCAGCAGCCGCCAGGCGGCAGGCTACTATGGCTACACCTTC. As protein: CASSRQAAGYYGYTF.

The chain uses TRBV7-2 and TRBJ2-1; D is unresolved. CDR3 length equals 15 residues. Trimming stripped 5 bases from V and 0 bases from J, with 11 bases between. Germline CDR1 reads SGHTA; CDR2 reads FQGNSA. In DNA, the CDR3 is TGTGCCAGCAGCCCTTGGACGAGCTCCTACAATGAGCAGTTCTTC. Its protein product is CASSPWTSSYNEQFF.

The chain combines TRBV6-5 with TRBJ2-3; maybe TRBD2 (7 bases). The germline V gene has CDR1 MNHEY and CDR2 SVGAGI. The CDR3 loop spans 14 amino acids. The V gene lost 6 bases and the J gene lost 4 bases, with 14 bases spanning the gap. The CDR3 reads CASSPGGPPDTQYF. In DNA form, the CDR3 reads TGTGCCAGCAGCCCGGGGGGCCCTCCAGATACGCAGTATTTT.

This chain uses TRBV5-1 with TRBJ1-1, with D maybe TRBD1 (6 bases). The CDR3 is 13 amino acids. Looked up from germline, CDR1 is SGHRS and CDR2 is YFSETQ. The V and J ends lost 4 bases and 11 bases respectively, with 18 bases between them. CDR3 bases: TGCGCCAGCAGCGCAACACCGGGACATTCGGCTTTCTTT. Translation gives CASSATPGHSAFF.

This clone appeared a few times. The CDR3 bases are TGTGCCAGCAGCTCCGGGGGACTAGCCAAAAACATTCAGTACTTC. Its translation: CASSSGGLAKNIQYF. The chain has TRBV6-6 and TRBJ2-4, with D perhaps matching TRBD2 (6 bases). From germline, CDR1 is MNHNY and CDR2 SVGAGI (reference sequence). Trimming pared 6 bases from V and 0 bases from J, leaving 12 bases between. CDR3 length equals 15 residues.

V gene TRBV10-3 combines with J gene TRBJ2-7; 7 nucleotides agree with TRBD1. V lost 6 bases and J lost 2; bases outside the gene matches: 4. CDR3 length: 13 amino acids. Germline loops: CDR1 ENHRY, CDR2 SYGVKD. This CDR3 reads CAISRDSTYEQYF. The CDR3 coding sequence is TGTGCCATCAGCCGGGACAGCACCTACGAGCAGTACTTC.

This clone has more than one count but fewer than ten. CDR3 coding DNA: TGCAGCGTCGGAGGACTAGCGGGGGGTCCACAGGGGAATGAGCAGTTCTTC. This encodes CSVGGLAGGPQGNEQFF. The chain is built from TRBV29-1 and TRBJ2-1; 14 nucleotides align to TRBD2. The V segment lost 6 bases and the J segment 7 bases; nucleotides outside the gene matches: 14. CDR1 SQVTM and CDR2 ANQGSEA come from the germline V gene. There are 17 residues in the CDR3.

This chain links TRBV6-1 with TRBJ2-5, with 9 bases that match TRBD2. Germline assignment: CDR1 MNHNS and CDR2 SASEGT. The CDR3 consists of 15 residues. With V trimmed by 10 bases and J by 9 bases, 18 bases remained unmatched. CDR3 region: CANRPPAGGSGAQYF. CDR3 DNA sequence: TGTGCCAACCGCCCTCCAGCGGGGGGCTCTGGGGCCCAGTACTTC.

The rearrangement uses TRBV14 and TRBJ1-2, with D possibly matching TRBD1 (6 bases). Looked up from germline, CDR1 is SGHDN and CDR2 is FVKESK. CDR3 length: 15 amino acids. V lost 2 bases, J lost 7 bases, and 17 bases lay in between. The CDR3 DNA sequence: TGTGCCAGCAGCCAAAGCACAGGGCCTTATAGTGGCTACACCTTC. It translates to CASSQSTGPYSGYTF.

J is TRBJ1-2 and V is TRBV6-6, with D maybe TRBD1 (6 bases). The CDR3 is 14 residues long. V lost 6 bases and J lost 0, with 11 bases in between. Per the germline V gene, CDR1 is MNHNY and CDR2 is SVGAGI (reference sequence). CDR3 sequence: CASSHNRANYGYTF. DNA for the CDR3: TGTGCCAGCAGCCATAACAGGGCTAACTATGGCTACACCTTC.

The chain employs TRBV19 and TRBJ1-4, with D hard to call. CDR3 length: 14 residues. Germline V CDR1 and CDR2: LNHDA, SQIVND (reference sequence). V lost 2 bases to trimming and J lost 4 bases, with 8 bases between them. CDR3 nucleotide sequence: TGTGCCAGTAGTATACAGACCCTTAATGAAAAACTGTTTTTT. Translating gives CASSIQTLNEKLFF. Using reference TRBV19 and TRBJ1-4 for the parts outside the CDR3, the full variable domain is DGGITQSPKYLFRKEGQNVTLSCEQNLNHDAMYWYRQDPGQGLRLIYYSQIVNDFQKGDIAEGYSVSREKKESFPLTVTSAQKNPTAFYLCASSIQTLNEKLFFGSGTQLSVL.

The chain has TRBV11-2 and TRBJ2-2, with D unresolved. The V end lost 3 bases, the J end lost 4 bases, and 9 bases lay between the germline ends. CDR1 and CDR2 from the germline V gene are SGHAT and FQNNGV. This CDR3 comprises 14 residues. CDR3 sequence (DNA): TGTGCCAGCAGCTTTTCGGTACCCACCGGGGAGCTGTTTTTT. Translating gives CASSFSVPTGELFF. Complete variable domain (other parts from reference TRBV11-2 and TRBJ2-2): EAGVAQSPRYKIIEKRQSVAFWCNPISGHATLYWYQQILGQGPKLLIQFQNNGVVDDSQLPKDRFSAERLKGVDSTLKIQPAKLEDSAVYLCASSFSVPTGELFFGEGSRLTVL.

The CDR3 sequence: CASSSPRGAAQPQHF. As DNA, the CDR3 is TGTGCCAGCAGTTCTCCCCGGGGGGCGGCTCAGCCCCAGCATTTT. The J gene is TRBJ1-5, the V gene TRBV28, with D possibly matching TRBD1 (6 bases). Germline V gene data show CDR1 as MDHEN and CDR2 as SYDVKM. V was trimmed by 4 bases and J by 6 bases, leaving 16 bases between them. The CDR3 runs 15 residues.

This chain connects TRBV4-1 to TRBJ2-5; 8 nucleotides agree with TRBD1. Germline assignment: CDR1 MGHRA and CDR2 YSYEKL. The CDR3 spans 16 residues. With V trimmed by 0 bases and J by 5 bases, 8 bases remained unmatched. The CDR3 loop reads CASSQEGTGSGETQYF. The CDR3, as DNA: TGCGCCAGCAGCCAAGAAGGGACAGGCTCCGGGGAGACCCAGTACTTC.

The rearrangement uses TRBV7-2 and TRBJ2-3; 14 nucleotides line up with TRBD2. Trimming removed 1 base from V and 0 bases from J; junction bases left unmatched: 6. The germline gives CDR1 SGHTA, CDR2 FQGNSA. The CDR3 is 19 residues long. The CDR3 DNA follows: TGTGCCAGCAGCTTAGTGGTGACTAGCGGGGGGGCTAGCACAGATACGCAGTATTTT. It specifies CASSLVVTSGGASTDTQYF.

In nucleotides, the CDR3 is TGTGCCAGCAAATTGGGGAGAATGAACACTGAAGCTTTCTTT. Residues: CASKLGRMNTEAFF. The chain has TRBV27 and TRBJ1-1, with D uncertain. The CDR3 spans 14 residues. V shed 7 bases and J shed 0 bases, with 12 bases lying between them. Per the germline V gene, CDR1 is MNHEY and CDR2 is SMNVEV (reference sequence).

The chain has TRBV5-4 and TRBJ1-4, with 7 bases that match TRBD1. Germline CDR1 and CDR2: SGHNT and YYREEE (reference sequence). CDR3 length: 15 residues. V gave up 1 base and J gave up 7 bases; unmatched junction bases: 7. The CDR3 DNA reads TGTGCCAGCAGCTTGACAGGGGTTAAGGGTGAAAAACTGTTTTTT. Translating gives CASSLTGVKGEKLFF.

This sequence joins TRBV5-6 and TRBJ1-2; TRBD1 matches at 8 bases. Per the germline V gene, CDR1 is SGHDT and CDR2 is YYEEEE. With 5 bases clipped from V and 8 bases from J, the junction kept 11 bases outside the gene matches. This CDR3 comprises 14 residues. As DNA, the CDR3 is TGTGCCAGCAGTGGCAGGGGGCTTGTGGGCGGCTACACCTTC. Its protein product is CASSGRGLVGGYTF.